These 4 T cell receptor beta chains were sequenced from one sample in a study of shared clonotypes between healthy human individuals. TCRdb keeps only in-frame clones here, not all; method: immunoSEQ multiplex PCR. The sample carries about 490,000 clones, more than 65% recorded once. The specimen sequenced was PBMCs. The receptors shown here come from a woman aged 40 to 50 in good health. Some clones in this sample may be carry-over from other donors' samples.

The chain recombines TRBV6-5 with TRBJ1-4, with a tentative D call TRBD1 (5 bases). The CDR3 runs to 14 residues. Trimming took off 6 bases at V and 8 bases at J, with 16 bases between the two ends. Germline-derived CDR1 and CDR2 are MNHEY and SVGAGI. CDR3 DNA sequence: TGTGCCAGCAGAACCGGGGCTTACGGGGAAAAACTGTTTTTT. Translation gives CASRTGAYGEKLFF.

This clone was detected once. The rearrangement uses TRBV28 and TRBJ1-5; D remains unclear. This CDR3 region has 14 residues. Germline assignment: CDR1 MDHEN and CDR2 SYDVKM. With 11 bases removed from V and 3 bases from J, the gap between germline ends came to 17 bases. CDR3 DNA: TGTGCCCACTCCCGGACGGACCCCAATCAGCCCCAGCATTTT. The encoded protein is CAHSRTDPNQPQHF.

This chain connects TRBV5-4 to TRBJ2-5; possibly TRBD2 for D (6 bases). Germline CDR1 and CDR2: SGHNT and YYREEE (reference sequence). The CDR3 has 15 amino acids. Trimming took 0 bases from V and 4 from J, leaving 13 bases between them. The CDR3 DNA is TGTGCCAGCAGCTTGGATCCAGCGGGTAGAGAGACCCAGTACTTC. It encodes CASSLDPAGRETQYF.

This chain connects TRBV19 to TRBJ2-1, with TRBD2 matching over 8 bases. V lost 7 bases to trimming and J lost 0 bases; unmatched junction nucleotides: 2. The CDR3 is made up of 14 amino acids. Germline V lookup: CDR1 LNHDA, CDR2 SQIVND (reference sequence). In DNA, the CDR3 is TGTGCCAGTACAGGGACTAGCTCCTACAATGAGCAGTTCTTC. It yields the protein CASTGTSSYNEQFF. Variable domain in full (rest from reference TRBV19 and TRBJ2-1): DGGITQSPKYLFRKEGQNVTLSCEQNLNHDAMYWYRQDPGQGLRLIYYSQIVNDFQKGDIAEGYSVSREKKESFPLTVTSAQKNPTAFYLCASTGTSSYNEQFFGPGTRLTVL.